This T cell receptor (beta chain) was profiled in a study of shared clonotypes between healthy human individuals. Study results and limitations: Of the naive CD4 clonotypes, around 4.9% were shared across a few donors. As a rule, naive subsets had a larger estimated richness than memory subsets.

The trim removed 8 bases at V and 5 bases at J, leaving 7 bases unmatched. Germline V CDR1 and CDR2: GTSNPN, SVGIG (reference sequence). The CDR3 has 12 residues. Assay execution took place at the deep level. Some clones are missing from TCRdb's copy, which holds only in-frame ones; the method was immunoSEQ multiplex PCR. The repertoire includes about 2 million clones, about 95% of them detected once, and about 1.1% sits in the top ten. CD45RO negativity and positive selection for CCR7 defined naive CD8 cells, a population that excluded terminally differentiated effector memory CD45RA+ cells. Details on this clone: The antigen remains undetermined.

The TCR sequence derives from a man between 18 and 35 years old in good health. The chain uses TRBV30 and TRBJ2-5, with 8 positions matching TRBD2. Sequenced material: naive CD8+ T cells sorted from blood. The chain's CDR3 is CAGLGLAETQYF. Here the CDR3 DNA reads TGTGCCGGCCTCGGACTAGCTGAGACCCAGTACTTC. Full variable domain (outside the CDR3, taken from reference TRBV30 and TRBJ2-5): SQTIHQWPATLVQPVGSPLSLECTVEGTSNPNLYWYRQAAGRGLQLLFYSVGIGQISSEVPQNLSASRPQDRQFILSSKKLLLSDSGFYLCAGLGLAETQYFGPGTRLLVL.